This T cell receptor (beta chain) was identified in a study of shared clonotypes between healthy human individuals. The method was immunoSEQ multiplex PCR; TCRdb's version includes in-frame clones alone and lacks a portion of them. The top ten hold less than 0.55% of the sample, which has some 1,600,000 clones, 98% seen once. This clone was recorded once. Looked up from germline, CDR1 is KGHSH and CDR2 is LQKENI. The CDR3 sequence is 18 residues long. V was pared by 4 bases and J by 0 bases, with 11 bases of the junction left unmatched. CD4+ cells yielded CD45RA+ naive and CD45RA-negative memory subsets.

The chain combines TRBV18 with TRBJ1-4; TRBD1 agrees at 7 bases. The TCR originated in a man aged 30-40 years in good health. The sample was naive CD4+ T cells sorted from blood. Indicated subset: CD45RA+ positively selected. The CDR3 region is CASSRNSQGHATNEKLFF. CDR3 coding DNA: TGTGCCAGCTCACGCAATTCACAGGGGCATGCAACTAATGAAAAACTGTTTTTT. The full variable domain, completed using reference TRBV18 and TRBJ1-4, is NAGVMQNPRHLVRRRGQEARLRCSPMKGHSHVYWYRQLPEEGLKFMVYLQKENIIDESGMPKERFSAEFPKEGPSILRIQQVVRGDSAAYFCASSRNSQGHATNEKLFFGSGTQLSVL.